Listed below are T cell receptor beta chains from one sample, sequenced in a study of human T cells and chemical hapten exposure. TCRdb passed the RACE reads through MiXCR, listing each CDR3 protein once. The profile shows over 75,000 distinct CDR3 sequences, about 8% of them singletons. The starting material was whole blood, obtained in connection with sensitization to the hapten diphenylcyclopropenone (DPC). These TCRs come from a woman aged 30 to 39 with alopecia areata. Some clones in this sample may be carry-over from other donors' samples. The CDR3 runs from the conserved cysteine through the conserved F or W. Fields, in order: CDR3 DNA, CDR3 protein, J gene, V gene, clone size, D gene. A D gene is named only where the DNA matches it firmly. Rows may omit the clone size; those that give it use once, few, many or a size class.

cdr3_nt: TGTGCCAGCAGCGCTGGGACTCCCCTAGTCGTGCAGTTCTTC
cdr3_aa: CASSAGTPLVVQFF
j_call: TRBJ2-1
v_call: TRBV7-8
clone_size: NA
d_call: NA

cdr3_nt: TGTGCCAGCAGCGTAGATGCCGGGGGCAGGGCCTACACAGATACGCAGTATTTT
cdr3_aa: CASSVDAGGRAYTDTQYF
j_call: TRBJ2-3
v_call: TRBV9
clone_size: NA
d_call: NA

cdr3_nt: TGTGCCAGCAGGGGACAGTTTAATGAAAAACTGTTTTTT
cdr3_aa: CASRGQFNEKLFF
j_call: TRBJ1-4
v_call: TRBV2
clone_size: few
d_call: TRBD1

cdr3_nt: TGTGCCAGCAGCCCAGTTGTATCTAGCACAGATACGCAGTATTTT
cdr3_aa: CASSPVVSSTDTQYF
j_call: TRBJ2-3
v_call: TRBV12-3/TRBV12-4
clone_size: many
d_call: NA

cdr3_nt: TGTGCCAGCAGTCCGTCGGGCAGCCGGATCTATGGCTACACCTTC
cdr3_aa: CASSPSGSRIYGYTF
j_call: TRBJ1-2
v_call: TRBV2
clone_size: many
d_call: NA

cdr3_nt: TGTGCCAGCAGCCCCGGACAGGGGAGCTTCTACGAGCAGTACTTC
cdr3_aa: CASSPGQGSFYEQYF
j_call: TRBJ2-7
v_call: TRBV7-9
clone_size: many
d_call: TRBD1

cdr3_nt: TGTGCCAGCAGCTTGGCCGGGACAGGCTACTTCACAGATACGCAGTATTTT
cdr3_aa: CASSLAGTGYFTDTQYF
j_call: TRBJ2-3
v_call: TRBV5-5
clone_size: NA
d_call: TRBD1

cdr3_nt: TGCGCCAGCAGCCTCAACCCCAGCCAACCCGCGGGCTACACCTTC
cdr3_aa: CASSLNPSQPAGYTF
j_call: TRBJ1-2
v_call: TRBV5-1
clone_size: NA
d_call: NA

cdr3_nt: TGTGCCAGCAGACAAACAGAAACAGGGGGCGAAGGCTACACCTTC
cdr3_aa: CASRQTETGGEGYTF
j_call: TRBJ1-2
v_call: TRBV6-6
clone_size: few
d_call: TRBD1

cdr3_nt: TGTGCCAGCAGCTTAGGGGGCGCTTGGCCCTACGAGCAGTACTTC
cdr3_aa: CASSLGGAWPYEQYF
j_call: TRBJ2-7
v_call: TRBV7-9
clone_size: many
d_call: NA

cdr3_nt: TGCAGTGCTACGGGACTAGACCTTAGGACAGATACGCAGTATTTT
cdr3_aa: CSATGLDLRTDTQYF
j_call: TRBJ2-3
v_call: TRBV20-1
clone_size: NA
d_call: TRBD2

cdr3_nt: TGTGCCAGCAGCCAGGGCGACTATGGCTACACCTTC
cdr3_aa: CASSQGDYGYTF
j_call: TRBJ1-2
v_call: TRBV3-1
clone_size: many
d_call: NA

cdr3_nt: TGTGCCAGCTCACAACGAGGCGACGGGACTAGCGGGGGAAACTCCTACGAGCAGTACTTC
cdr3_aa: CASSQRGDGTSGGNSYEQYF
j_call: TRBJ2-7
v_call: TRBV18
clone_size: NA
d_call: TRBD2

cdr3_nt: TGCAGCGTTGAGCCTAGCGGGGGCGGGGACATTCAGTACTTC
cdr3_aa: CSVEPSGGGDIQYF
j_call: TRBJ2-4
v_call: TRBV29-1
clone_size: NA
d_call: TRBD2

cdr3_nt: TGCAGTGCTAGAGTAAGCAGGGGCTTGAATTCACCCCTCCACTTT
cdr3_aa: CSARVSRGLNSPLHF
j_call: TRBJ1-6
v_call: TRBV20-1
clone_size: many
d_call: NA

cdr3_nt: TGTGCCAGCAGTTCACGAGGCGGACAGGGAGGTCAGCCCCAGCATTTT
cdr3_aa: CASSSRGGQGGQPQHF
j_call: TRBJ1-5
v_call: TRBV6-5
clone_size: many
d_call: TRBD1

cdr3_nt: TGCGCCAGCAGCCCAAGTCCGGGACAGGGGGCGACAGATACGCAGTATTTT
cdr3_aa: CASSPSPGQGATDTQYF
j_call: TRBJ2-3
v_call: TRBV5-1
clone_size: NA
d_call: TRBD1

cdr3_nt: TGCAGCGTTGAGGGGCAGGGCAGGGGAAAACTGTTTTTT
cdr3_aa: CSVEGQGRGKLFF
j_call: TRBJ1-4
v_call: TRBV29-1
clone_size: few
d_call: NA

cdr3_nt: TGTGCCAGTAGTATTGGTAGGGGACAGGGAAATCAGCCCCAGCATTTT
cdr3_aa: CASSIGRGQGNQPQHF
j_call: TRBJ1-5
v_call: TRBV19
clone_size: few
d_call: TRBD1

cdr3_nt: TGTGCCAGCGGGAAGCGGGGGGGGACCAATGAGCAGTTCTTC
cdr3_aa: CASGKRGGTNEQFF
j_call: TRBJ2-1
v_call: TRBV28
clone_size: few
d_call: TRBD2

cdr3_nt: TGTGCCAGCTTCTTGGACTCAGGGGGCACAGATACGCAGTATTTT
cdr3_aa: CASFLDSGGTDTQYF
j_call: TRBJ2-3
v_call: TRBV6-1
clone_size: many
d_call: NA

cdr3_nt: TGCGCCAGCAGCTTGTCCTTTAATGAAAAACTGTTTTTT
cdr3_aa: CASSLSFNEKLFF
j_call: TRBJ1-4
v_call: TRBV5-1
clone_size: few
d_call: NA

cdr3_nt: TGTGCCAGCAGCTTAACGAAACTTAATACGCAGTATTTT
cdr3_aa: CASSLTKLNTQYF
j_call: TRBJ2-3
v_call: TRBV7-3
clone_size: many
d_call: NA

cdr3_nt: TGTGCCATCAGTTGGGGGGGAGGCCCCCCGACAGATACGCAGTATTTT
cdr3_aa: CAISWGGGPPTDTQYF
j_call: TRBJ2-3
v_call: TRBV10-3
clone_size: many
d_call: TRBD2

cdr3_nt: TGCAGCTTCTCGACAGGGGGAAGCACTGAAGCTTTCTTT
cdr3_aa: CSFSTGGSTEAFF
j_call: TRBJ1-1
v_call: TRBV29-1
clone_size: NA
d_call: TRBD1

cdr3_nt: TGCGCCAGCAGCTTGGGGGGGTTGAGGGGTGAAGCTTTCTTT
cdr3_aa: CASSLGGLRGEAFF
j_call: TRBJ1-1
v_call: TRBV5-1
clone_size: few
d_call: NA

cdr3_nt: TGTGCCAGCAGTTACTCGCTCCCGTACTCTTTGAACACCGGGGAGCTGTTTTTT
cdr3_aa: CASSYSLPYSLNTGELFF
j_call: TRBJ2-2
v_call: TRBV6-2/TRBV6-3
clone_size: few
d_call: NA

cdr3_nt: TGCAGTGCTAGTTGGGGGGACAGGGGGCTTCCGGGTGGCTACACCTTC
cdr3_aa: CSASWGDRGLPGGYTF
j_call: TRBJ1-2
v_call: TRBV20-1
clone_size: NA
d_call: TRBD1

cdr3_nt: TGCGCCAGCACCGAGGACCGACTGCGCTACAATGAGCAGTTCTTC
cdr3_aa: CASTEDRLRYNEQFF
j_call: TRBJ2-1
v_call: TRBV5-1
clone_size: many
d_call: NA